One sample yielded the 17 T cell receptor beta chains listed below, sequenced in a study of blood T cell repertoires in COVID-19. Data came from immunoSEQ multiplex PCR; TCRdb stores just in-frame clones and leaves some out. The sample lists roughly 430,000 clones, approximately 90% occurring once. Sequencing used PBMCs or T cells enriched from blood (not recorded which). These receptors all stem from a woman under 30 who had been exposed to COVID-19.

DNA for the CDR3: TGTGCCAGCAGCGCCGGCCAAAGGAGCTCCTACGAGCAGTACTTC. It codes for CASSAGQRSSYEQYF. The chain carries TRBV7-9 and TRBJ2-7; D is uncertain. This CDR3 is 15 amino acids long. Trimming took 5 bases from V and 0 from J, leaving 14 bases between them. CDR1 SEHNR and CDR2 FQNEAQ come from the germline V gene (reference sequence).

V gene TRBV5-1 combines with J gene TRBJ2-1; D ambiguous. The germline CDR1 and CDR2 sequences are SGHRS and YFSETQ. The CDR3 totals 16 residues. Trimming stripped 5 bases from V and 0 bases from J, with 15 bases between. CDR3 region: CASREKGASSYNEQFF. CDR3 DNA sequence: TGCGCCAGCAGAGAGAAAGGCGCTAGCTCCTACAATGAGCAGTTCTTC.

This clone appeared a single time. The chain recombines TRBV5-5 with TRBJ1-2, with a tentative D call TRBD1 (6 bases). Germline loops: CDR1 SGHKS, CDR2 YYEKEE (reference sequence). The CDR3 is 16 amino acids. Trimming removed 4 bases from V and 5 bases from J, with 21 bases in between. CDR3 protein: CASSPPGTRALYGYTF. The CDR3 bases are TGTGCCAGCAGCCCGCCGGGGACACGGGCCCTTTATGGCTACACCTTC.

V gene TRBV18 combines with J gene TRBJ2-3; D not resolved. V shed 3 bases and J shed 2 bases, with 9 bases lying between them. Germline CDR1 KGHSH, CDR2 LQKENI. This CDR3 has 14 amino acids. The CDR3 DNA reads TGTGCCAGCTCACCCCATCCAAACACAGATACGCAGTATTTT. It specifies CASSPHPNTDTQYF.

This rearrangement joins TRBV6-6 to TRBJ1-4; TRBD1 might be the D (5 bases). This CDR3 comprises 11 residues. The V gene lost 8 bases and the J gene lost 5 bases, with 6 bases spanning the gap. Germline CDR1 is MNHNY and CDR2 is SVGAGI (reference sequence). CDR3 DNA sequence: TGTGCCAGCGGGGGGAATGAAAAACTGTTTTTT. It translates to CASGGNEKLFF.

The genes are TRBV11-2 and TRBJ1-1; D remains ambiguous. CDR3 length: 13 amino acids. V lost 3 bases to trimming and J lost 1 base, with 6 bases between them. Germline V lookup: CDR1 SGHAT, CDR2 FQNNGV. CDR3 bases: TGTGCCAGCAGCTTCTCGCGGAACACTGAAGCTTTCTTT. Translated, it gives CASSFSRNTEAFF.

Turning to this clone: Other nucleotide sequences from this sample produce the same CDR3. The CDR3 is CASSTRVPGELFF. In nucleotides, the CDR3 is TGTGCCAGTAGTACCAGGGTACCGGGGGAGCTGTTTTTT. The V and J genes are TRBV19 and TRBJ2-2, with D possibly TRBD1 on 5 matching bases. The CDR3 is 13 residues long. V was clipped by 4 bases and J by 8 bases, with 11 bases between them. Germline CDR1 is LNHDA and CDR2 is SQIVND (reference sequence).

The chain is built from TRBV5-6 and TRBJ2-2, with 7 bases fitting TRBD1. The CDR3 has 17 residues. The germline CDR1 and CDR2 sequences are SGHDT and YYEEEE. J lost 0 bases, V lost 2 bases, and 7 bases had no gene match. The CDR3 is CASSLFFGTANTGELFF. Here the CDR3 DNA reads TGTGCCAGCAGCTTATTTTTTGGGACAGCGAACACCGGGGAGCTGTTTTTT. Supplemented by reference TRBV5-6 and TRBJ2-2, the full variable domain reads DAGVTQSPTHLIKTRGQQVTLRCSPKSGHDTVSWYQQALGQGPQFIFQYYEEEERQRGNFPDRFSGHQFPNYSSELNVNALLLGDSALYLCASSLFFGTANTGELFFGEGSRLTVL.

CDR3 nucleotide sequence: TGTGCCAGCAGGACCGGGAGGCCTGGGGATACGCAGTATTTT. This encodes CASRTGRPGDTQYF. The chain recombines TRBV6-4 with TRBJ2-3; 7 bases are shared with TRBD2. The CDR3 has 14 amino acids. Trimming cost V 6 bases and J 6 bases; bases outside gene matches: 9. Germline lookup yields CDR1 MRHNA and CDR2 SNTAGT.

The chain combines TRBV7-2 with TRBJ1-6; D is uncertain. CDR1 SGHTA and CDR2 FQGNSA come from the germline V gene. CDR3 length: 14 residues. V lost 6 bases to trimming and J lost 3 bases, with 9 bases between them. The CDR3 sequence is CASRGDIYNSPLHF. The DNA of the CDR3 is TGTGCCAGCAGAGGCGACATCTATAATTCACCCCTCCACTTT.

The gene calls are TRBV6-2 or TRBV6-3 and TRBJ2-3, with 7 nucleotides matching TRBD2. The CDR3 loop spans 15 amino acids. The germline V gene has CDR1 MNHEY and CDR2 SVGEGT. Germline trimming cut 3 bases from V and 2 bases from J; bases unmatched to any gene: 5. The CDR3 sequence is CASSYSRGITDTQYF. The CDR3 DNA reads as TGTGCCAGCAGTTATTCGCGGGGGATCACAGATACGCAGTATTTT.

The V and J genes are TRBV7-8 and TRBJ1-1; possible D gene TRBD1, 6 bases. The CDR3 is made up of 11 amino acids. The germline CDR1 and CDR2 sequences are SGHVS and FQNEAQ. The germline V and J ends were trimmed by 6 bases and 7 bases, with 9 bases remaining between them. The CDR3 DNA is TGTGCCAGCAGACTGGACAGTGAAGCTTTCTTT. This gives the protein CASRLDSEAFF.

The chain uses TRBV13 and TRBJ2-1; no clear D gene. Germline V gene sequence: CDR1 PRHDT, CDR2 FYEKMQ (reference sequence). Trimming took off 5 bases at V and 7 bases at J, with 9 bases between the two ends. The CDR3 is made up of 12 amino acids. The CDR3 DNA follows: TGTGCCAGCAGCACGCGTCCAAATGAGCAGTTCTTC. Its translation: CASSTRPNEQFF.

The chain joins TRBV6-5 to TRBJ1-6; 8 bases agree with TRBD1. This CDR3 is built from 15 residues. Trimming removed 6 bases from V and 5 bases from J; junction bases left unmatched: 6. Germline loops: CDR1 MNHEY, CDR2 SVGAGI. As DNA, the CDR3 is TGTGCCAGCAGCGGACAGGGAGTGGATAATTCACCCCTCCACTTT. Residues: CASSGQGVDNSPLHF.

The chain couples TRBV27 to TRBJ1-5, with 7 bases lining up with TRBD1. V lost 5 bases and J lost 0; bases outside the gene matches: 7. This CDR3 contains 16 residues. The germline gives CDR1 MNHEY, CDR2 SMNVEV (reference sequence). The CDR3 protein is CASSPYGQVSNQPQHF. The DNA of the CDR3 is TGTGCCAGCAGTCCGTACGGACAGGTTAGCAATCAGCCCCAGCATTTT.

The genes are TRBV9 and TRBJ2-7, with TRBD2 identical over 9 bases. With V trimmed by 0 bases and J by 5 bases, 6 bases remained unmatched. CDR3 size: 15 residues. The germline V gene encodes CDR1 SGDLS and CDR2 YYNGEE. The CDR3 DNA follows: TGTGCCAGCAGCGTAGTGGCGGGGGGGCCTAACGAGCAGTACTTC. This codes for CASSVVAGGPNEQYF.

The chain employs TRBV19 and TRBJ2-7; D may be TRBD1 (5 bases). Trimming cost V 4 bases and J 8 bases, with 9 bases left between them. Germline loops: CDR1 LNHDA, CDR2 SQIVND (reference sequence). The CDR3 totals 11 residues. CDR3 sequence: CASSTQGKQYF. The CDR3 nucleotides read TGTGCCAGTAGTACGCAGGGTAAGCAGTACTTC.